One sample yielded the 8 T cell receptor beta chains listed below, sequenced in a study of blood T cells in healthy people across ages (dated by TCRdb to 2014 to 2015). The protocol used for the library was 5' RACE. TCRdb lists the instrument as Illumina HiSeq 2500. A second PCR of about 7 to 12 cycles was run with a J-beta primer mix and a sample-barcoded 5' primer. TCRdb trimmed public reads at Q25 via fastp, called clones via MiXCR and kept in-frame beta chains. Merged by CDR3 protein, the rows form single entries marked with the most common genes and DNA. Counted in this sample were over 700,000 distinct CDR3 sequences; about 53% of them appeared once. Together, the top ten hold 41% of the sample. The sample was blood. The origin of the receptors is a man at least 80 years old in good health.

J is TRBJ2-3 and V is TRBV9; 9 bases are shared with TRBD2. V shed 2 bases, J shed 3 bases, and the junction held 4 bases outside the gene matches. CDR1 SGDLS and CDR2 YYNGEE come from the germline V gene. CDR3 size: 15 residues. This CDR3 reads CASSVSGSGTDTQYF. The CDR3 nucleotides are TGTGCCAGCAGCGTTAGCGGGAGCGGGACAGATACGCAGTATTTT.

CDR3 protein: CASSLTGRVTDTQYF. CDR3 bases: TGTGCCAGCAGCTTAACGGGACGAGTCACAGATACGCAGTATTTT. The V and J genes are TRBV7-3 and TRBJ2-3; perhaps D is TRBD1 or TRBD2 (5 bases each). Trimming stripped 0 bases from V and 2 bases from J, with 9 bases between. The germline V gene has CDR1 SGHTA and CDR2 FQGTGA. CDR3 length equals 15 residues.

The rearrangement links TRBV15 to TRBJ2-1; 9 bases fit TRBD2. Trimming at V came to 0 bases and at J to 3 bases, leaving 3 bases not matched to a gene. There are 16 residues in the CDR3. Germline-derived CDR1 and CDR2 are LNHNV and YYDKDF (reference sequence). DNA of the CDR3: TGTGCCACCAGCAGAGAGGTAGCGGGGGTCTACAATGAGCAGTTCTTC. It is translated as CATSREVAGVYNEQFF.

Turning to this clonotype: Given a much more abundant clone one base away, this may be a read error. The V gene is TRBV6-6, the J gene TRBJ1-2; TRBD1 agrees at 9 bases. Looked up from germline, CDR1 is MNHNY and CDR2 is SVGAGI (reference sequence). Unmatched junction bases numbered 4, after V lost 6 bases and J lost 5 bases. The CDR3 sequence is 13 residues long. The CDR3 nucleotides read TGTGCCAGCAGCGGGACAGGGAAATATGGCTACACCTTC. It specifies CASSGTGKYGYTF.

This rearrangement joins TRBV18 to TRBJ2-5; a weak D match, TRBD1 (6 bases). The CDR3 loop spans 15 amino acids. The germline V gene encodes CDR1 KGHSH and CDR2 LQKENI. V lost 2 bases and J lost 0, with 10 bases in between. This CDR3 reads CASSPGGWYQETQYF. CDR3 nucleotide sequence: TGTGCCAGCTCACCAGGGGGCTGGTACCAAGAGACCCAGTACTTC.

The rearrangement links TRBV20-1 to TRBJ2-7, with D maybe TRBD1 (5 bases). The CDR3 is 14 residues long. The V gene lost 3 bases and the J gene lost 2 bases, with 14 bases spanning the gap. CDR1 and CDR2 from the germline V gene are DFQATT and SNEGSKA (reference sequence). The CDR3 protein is CSASVQVPPYEQYF. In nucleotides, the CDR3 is TGCAGTGCTAGCGTACAGGTTCCCCCCTACGAGCAGTACTTC.

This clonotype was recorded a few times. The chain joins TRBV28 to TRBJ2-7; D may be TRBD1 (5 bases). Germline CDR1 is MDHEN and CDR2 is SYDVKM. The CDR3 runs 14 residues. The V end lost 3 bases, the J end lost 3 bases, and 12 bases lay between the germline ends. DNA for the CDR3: TGTGCCAGCAGTTTGGAGCCAGGGATCTACGAGCAGTACTTC. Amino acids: CASSLEPGIYEQYF.

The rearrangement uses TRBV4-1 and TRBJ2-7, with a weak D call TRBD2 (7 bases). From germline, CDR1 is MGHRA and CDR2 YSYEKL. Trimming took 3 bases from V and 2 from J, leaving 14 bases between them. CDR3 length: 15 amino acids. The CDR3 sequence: CASSHLAGAAYEQYF. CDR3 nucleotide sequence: TGCGCCAGCAGCCATTTGGCGGGGGCAGCCTACGAGCAGTACTTC.